This T cell receptor (beta chain) comes out of a study of CD8 T cells in ankylosing spondylitis. The study's findings and limits: Clones linked with disease were CD8+ and fairly uncommon in the peripheral blood. Ankylosing spondylitis blood seemed to carry a telltale TCR beta motif made of eight or nine highly homologous variants. Past studies reported some motif variants in reactive arthritis synovial fluid and blood. Reportedly, disease-linked clones are significantly enriched in ankylosing spondylitis patients' matched synovial fluid.

Per the germline V gene, CDR1 is ENHRY and CDR2 is SYGVKD. The CDR3 extends over 14 amino acids. V was pared by 10 bases and J by 3 bases, with 8 bases of the junction left unmatched. To note about this clonotype: Its antigen is not identified.

In making TCR beta libraries, quantitative 5'-RACE with molecular barcodes was used. A single record per CDR3 protein comes from TCRdb applying MiXCR to the 5' RACE reads. The repertoire has roughly 470,000 distinct CDR3 sequences, roughly a quarter of them found once; the top ten carry 0.89%. This sequence originates from a male donor with ankylosing spondylitis. The chain has TRBV10-3 and TRBJ2-5, with 10 bases matching TRBD1. Sequenced: blood, either unsorted or a sorted T cell fraction (not recorded which). The CDR3 region is CATRSGTGEETQYF. The CDR3 nucleotides are TGTGCCACCAGATCCGGGACAGGGGAAGAGACCCAGTACTTC.